This TCR beta chain was recorded in a study of T and B cells in COVID-19 patients (dated by TCRdb to 2020 to 2022). Study-wide context: In this study, adaptive immunity was profiled in COVID-19 patients who either had active infection or had recovered, using TRB and IGH repertoire sequencing of peripheral blood. A recovered cohort comprised more than 15 patients contributing about 20 samples, mostly after mild to moderate COVID-19 managed as outpatients. Median age was approximately 30 years in the recovered cohort versus 67 years in the active-infection cohort. In the active-infection cohort, about 65% of the roughly 20 patients were critically ill and required mechanical ventilation or ECMO. In the active-infection cohort, about 90% of the roughly 20 patients had comorbidities linked to unfavorable COVID-19 outcome. The TCR and BCR sequence repository comprised more than 30 patients and roughly 69 time points, with over 7 million TCR sequences analysed. Two patients belonged to both the recovered and active cohorts because samples were available from active disease and after recovery. Repertoire analyses used an age-matched reference group of 35 to 40 healthy donors who were negative for COVID-19 antibodies as the comparison. As many as 9 follow-up blood samples were taken per patient, and some of the samples covered different disease stages within the same individual. Results the study describes overall, beyond this receptor: Few blood samples were available from mildly ill patients while symptoms were present or from severe cases at early time points. Specific T cell subsets (CD4+/Treg/CD8+) and sorted SARS-CoV-2-responsive or tetramer+ T cells had not yet been sequenced, and these experiments were ongoing. In patients with COVID-19, the usage of TRBV/TRBJ genes was reported to be strongly skewed. The size of the cohort was considered insufficient for assessing HLA contributions to COVID-19 susceptibility or severity. The recovered cohort had approximately 2,500 exclusive TCR clusters, including about 34 low-pGen clusters. TRB repertoires were found to be highly clonal in active COVID-19, whereas diversity and richness at recovery were found to rise above healthy donor levels. The reported TCR clusters were said to need prospective validation before any clinical use.

This clonotype turned up a few times. The antigen this receptor binds is unknown. Base qualities are not at hand, and no much larger clone is one base apart. The data were produced on an Illumina MiSeq. TRB rearrangements were amplified by multiplex PCR with BIOMED2 TRB-A/B primer pools. Illumina-compatible adapters and 7-nucleotide sample barcodes were added to the amplicons in two consecutive PCRs. Phusion HS II polymerase was used for all library PCRs. The amplicons were purified from gel with the NucleoSpin Gel and PCR Clean-up kit, measured on Qubit, and combined at 4 nM. Before Illumina next-generation sequencing, the quality of the amplicon pool was assessed on an Agilent 2100 Bioanalyzer. Per the authors' processing: Annotation of TRB rearrangements was performed with MiXCR 3.0.8 using the default MiXCR reference library. Non-productive reads and sequences with fewer than 2 reads were removed, and each unique CDR3 nucleotide sequence was counted as one clone. Clonality, diversity, richness and V-J gene usage were calculated in R 3.5.1. TCR clustering by CDR3 similarity used GLIPH2, with generation probabilities calculated by OLGA. Only GLIPH2 clusters containing at least four unique TCR clonotypes present in at least three individuals were kept. TCRdb itself trimmed the public reads at Q25 with fastp, ran MiXCR and retained productive beta chains. Every CDR3 protein is listed once, alongside the most common genes and DNA of its rows. TCRdb's processing, not the authors', yielded these V and J calls. The sample table holds fewer than 20,000 distinct CDR3 sequences, of which roughly 36% were seen once. Approximately 16% of the sample belongs to the ten largest clones.

The CDR1 and CDR2 encoded by the germline V gene (reference sequence) are SGHNT and YYREEE. Including cysteine and phenylalanine, the CDR3 has 13 amino acids. The CDR3 DNA has 39 bases and is translated from base 1. Trimming takes 4 bases from V and 3 bases from J, and the germline ends sit 9 bases apart. Genomic DNA extracted from blood, in amounts of roughly 250-500 ng, served as the starting material for amplifying TRB repertoires. The V and J genes are TRBV5-4 and TRBJ2-3; a confident D gene designation cannot be given. Material: blood. This TCR was recovered from a human donor with active COVID-19. The CDR3 region: CASSRLPTDTQYF. The nucleotide sequence reads TGTGCCAGCAGCCGCCTTCCAACAGATACGCAGTATTTT.